Presented here are 28 T cell receptor beta chains from one specimen sequenced in a study of neurological immune-mediated disorders (dated by TCRdb to between 2019 and 2020). Libraries were made using 5' RACE. The instrument given in TCRdb is Illumina HiSeq 2500. Using fastp trimming at Q25 and MiXCR clonotype assembly, TCRdb reanalyzed the public sequencing data and kept in-frame beta chains. Rows are unified per CDR3 protein, each entry keeping the most common DNA and genes. Here the sample has 25,000 to 30,000 distinct CDR3 sequences; just over 6.5% occur a single time. The ten biggest clones cover roughly 9% of the sample. The source material was PBMCs. These receptors were taken from a woman aged 45-65 years in good health.

This clonotype was seen ten or more times. The V gene is TRBV20-1, the J gene TRBJ2-1; no firm D call. The CDR3 is made up of 12 amino acids. The germline gives CDR1 DFQATT, CDR2 SNEGSKA (reference sequence). Between the trimmed V and J ends, which lost 3 bases and 7 bases, there was a span of 10 bases. The chain's CDR3 is CSARDPWNEQFF. CDR3 sequence (DNA): TGCAGTGCTAGGGACCCCTGGAATGAGCAGTTCTTC.

There are many counts of this clonotype. This chain joins TRBV6-6 and TRBJ2-7; 8 bases fit TRBD2. The CDR3 has 16 amino acids. Trimming at V came to 2 bases and at J to 5 bases, leaving 11 bases not matched to a gene. Germline V lookup: CDR1 MNHNY, CDR2 SVGAGI (reference sequence). The CDR3 loop is CASSYGVGRGSHEQYF. The CDR3 DNA sequence: TGTGCCAGCAGTTACGGCGTCGGGAGGGGGTCCCACGAGCAGTACTTC.

This clonotype was detected many times. This rearrangement joins TRBV27 to TRBJ2-2; D unresolved. The CDR3 sequence is 12 residues long. Trimming cost V 4 bases and J 7 bases, with 7 bases left between them. CDR1 MNHEY and CDR2 SMNVEV come from the germline V gene (reference sequence). The CDR3 nucleotides read TGTGCCAGCAGTTACACAGACGGGGAGCTGTTTTTT. Its translation: CASSYTDGELFF.

This clonotype was seen ten or more times. This chain links TRBV20-1 with TRBJ2-3, with 9 nucleotides matching TRBD2. This CDR3 is 16 amino acids long. After removal of 5 bases from V and 2 bases from J, the junction contained 11 bases not matched to a gene. Germline CDR1 reads DFQATT; CDR2 reads SNEGSKA (reference sequence). CDR3 nucleotides: TGCAGTGCTGCAACCATGGCTAGCGGGAACACAGATACGCAGTATTTT. Amino acid sequence: CSAATMASGNTDTQYF.

This clonotype was seen repeatedly, ten times or more. V usage is TRBV28 and J usage is TRBJ1-3; the match to TRBD1 covers 7 bases. Per the germline V gene, CDR1 is MDHEN and CDR2 is SYDVKM. The CDR3 has 13 residues. Trimming cost V 8 bases and J 3 bases; bases outside gene matches: 4. CDR3 nucleotide sequence: TGTGCCAGCGGCAGACAGGGTGGAAACACCATATATTTT. It specifies CASGRQGGNTIYF.

This clonotype was observed at least ten times. CDR3 DNA: TGCGCCAGCAGCTTTAAGCCCGGGACAGGGGTCAACACCATATATTTT. Protein sequence: CASSFKPGTGVNTIYF. The chain employs TRBV5-1 and TRBJ1-3; 10 bases are shared with TRBD1. The ends lost 2 bases at V and 7 bases at J; junction bases unmatched: 9. The CDR3 extends over 16 amino acids. The V gene's germline CDR1 is SGHRS and CDR2 YFSETQ.

Ten or more counts support this clonotype. This chain connects TRBV2 to TRBJ1-2; 9 bases are shared with TRBD1. CDR1 and CDR2 (germline): SNHLY, FYNNEI. CDR3 length equals 15 residues. J gave up 8 bases and V 1 base, and 8 bases lay outside the gene matches. The DNA of the CDR3 is TGTGCCAGCAGTGAAGTCCCGGGACAGGGAAGGGGCTACACCTTC. Translated, it gives CASSEVPGQGRGYTF. The whole variable domain, filled in from reference TRBV2 and TRBJ1-2, reads EPEVTQTPSHQVTQMGQEVILRCVPISNHLYFYWYRQILGQKVEFLVSFYNNEISEKSEIFDDQFSVERPDGSNFTLKIRSTKLEDSAMYFCASSEVPGQGRGYTFGSGTRLTVV.

This clonotype was counted ten times or more. This rearrangement joins TRBV27 to TRBJ2-3, with D uncertain. This CDR3 is 15 amino acids long. CDR1 is MNHEY, CDR2 SMNVEV, per germline (reference sequence). The germline V and J ends were trimmed by 5 bases and 1 base, with 13 bases remaining between them. Here the CDR3 DNA reads TGTGCCAGCAGTCCCCGGAGCACCCGCACAGATACGCAGTATTTT. It encodes CASSPRSTRTDTQYF.

This clonotype has a count of ten or more. The chain uses TRBV27 and TRBJ2-2; the D gene is possibly TRBD1 (6 bases). The germline V gene has CDR1 MNHEY and CDR2 SMNVEV (reference sequence). The CDR3 sequence is 12 residues long. V was pared by 11 bases and J by 3 bases, with 10 bases between. The CDR3 loop is CAARGYTGELFF. The CDR3 DNA is TGTGCCGCAAGGGGGTACACCGGGGAGCTGTTTTTT.

This clonotype came up many times. The rearrangement uses TRBV29-1 and TRBJ1-3; 7 bases fit TRBD1. V lost 6 bases to trimming and J lost 5 bases; unmatched junction nucleotides: 7. Germline V gene data show CDR1 as SQVTM and CDR2 as ANQGSEA. The CDR3 covers 13 residues. Here the CDR3 DNA reads TGCAGCGTGACAGGGAAAATGAGAAACACCATATATTTT. It specifies CSVTGKMRNTIYF.

This clonotype was observed at least ten times. The chain joins TRBV29-1 to TRBJ2-5; D ambiguous. CDR3 length: 12 residues. V lost 3 bases to trimming and J lost 5 bases, with 10 bases between them. The V gene's germline CDR1 is SQVTM and CDR2 ANQGSEA. The DNA of the CDR3 is TGCAGCGTTGAGTATGTAGGGGAGACCCAGTACTTC. Translating gives CSVEYVGETQYF.

Ten or more counts support this clonotype. This is likely a read error, given that the CDR3 carries no conserved phenylalanine or tryptophan at its end. Because the CDR3's place on the DNA is in doubt, the DNA is left out and the CDR3 is given as listed by TCRdb. The rearrangement joins TRBV7-2 to TRBJ1-2. Per germline, CDR1 SGHTA and CDR2 FQGNSA. The CDR3 length equals 9 residues, ends included. CDR3 amino acids: CASSLTAAG.

This clonotype was seen ten or more times. The V and J genes are TRBV20-1 and TRBJ2-2; 7 bases align to TRBD2. Germline CDR1 reads DFQATT; CDR2 reads SNEGSKA (reference sequence). CDR3 length equals 13 residues. Trimming at V came to 7 bases and at J to 12 bases, leaving 14 bases not matched to a gene. This chain's CDR3 is CSVAGDGPGKLFF. CDR3 DNA sequence: TGCAGTGTTGCGGGAGACGGCCCGGGGAAGCTGTTTTTT.

This clonotype was seen ten or more times. The genes are TRBV7-2 and TRBJ2-1, with TRBD2 matching 7 bases. The CDR3 is 16 residues long. J was trimmed by 8 bases and V by 4 bases; bases with no gene match: 14. CDR1 SGHTA and CDR2 FQGNSA come from the germline V gene. The CDR3 is CASSSVGGRKIDEQFF. In DNA, the CDR3 is TGTGCCAGCAGCTCAGTCGGGGGGAGAAAAATCGATGAGCAGTTCTTC.

This clonotype showed up many times. V usage is TRBV18 and J usage is TRBJ2-5, with a possible D match to TRBD2 (6 bases). The CDR3 loop spans 15 amino acids. Trimming shortened V by 3 bases and J by 4 bases, and 15 bases separated the two germline ends. Germline-derived CDR1 and CDR2 are KGHSH and LQKENI. The CDR3 coding sequence is TGTGCCAGCTCACCTAGATCAGCGGGCGGAGAGACCCAGTACTTC. The encoded protein is CASSPRSAGGETQYF.

This clonotype was seen repeatedly, ten times or more. The rearrangement links TRBV7-9 to TRBJ1-1; D gene ambiguous. The V end lost 6 bases, the J end lost 1 base, and 12 bases lay between the germline ends. The germline V gene has CDR1 SEHNR and CDR2 FQNEAQ (reference sequence). The CDR3 runs 14 residues. The DNA for the CDR3 is TGTGCCAGCAGGGCGTTAAGGGAGAACACTGAAGCTTTCTTT. Its protein product is CASRALRENTEAFF.

This clonotype has a count of ten or more. This chain joins TRBV14 and TRBJ2-2, with a tentative D call TRBD2 (6 bases). This CDR3 is 16 amino acids long. CDR1 SGHDN and CDR2 FVKESK come from the germline V gene. V lost 1 base and J lost 7, with 16 bases in between. CDR3 loop: CASSQAPGLLGGELFF. CDR3 bases: TGTGCCAGCAGCCAAGCCCCCGGACTATTGGGCGGGGAGCTGTTTTTT.

This clonotype has at least ten counts. A much larger clone lies a single base off, so this may be a read error. The chain carries TRBV7-2 and TRBJ1-5, with 8 bases that match TRBD1. CDR1 is SGHTA and CDR2 is FQGNSA in the germline V gene. The V segment lost 3 bases and the J segment 9 bases; nucleotides outside the gene matches: 13. The CDR3 covers 16 residues. The CDR3 bases are TGTGCCAGCAGCTTCGGGACAGGTCGACGGGGGGGGCCCCAGCATTTT. Its translation: CASSFGTGRRGGPQHF.

This clonotype showed up many times. The J gene is TRBJ1-6, the V gene TRBV12-3 or TRBV12-4, with 8 bases lining up with TRBD1. The CDR3 is made up of 15 amino acids. The V gene end was trimmed by 5 bases and the J gene end by 10 bases; junction bases not matched to a gene: 10. CDR3 nucleotide sequence: TGTGCCAGCAGTCTAGGGACAGGAAGAGGATCACCCCTCCACTTT. This codes for CASSLGTGRGSPLHF.

This clonotype was seen many times. This sequence joins TRBV5-5 and TRBJ2-2; 9 nucleotides align to TRBD1. CDR1 SGHKS and CDR2 YYEKEE come from the germline V gene (reference sequence). The CDR3 extends over 15 amino acids. Trimming removed 4 bases from V and 4 bases from J; junction bases left unmatched: 5. The CDR3 DNA sequence: TGTGCCAGCAGCACCCGGACAGGGGCCACCGGGGAGCTGTTTTTT. It encodes CASSTRTGATGELFF.

The J gene is TRBJ1-1, the V gene TRBV12-3 or TRBV12-4, with a possible D match to TRBD1 (5 bases). Trimming took off 3 bases at V and 1 base at J, with 6 bases between the two ends. This CDR3 contains 13 residues. CDR3 DNA sequence: TGTGCCAGCAGTTTTGGGACGAACACTGAAGCTTTCTTT. Protein sequence: CASSFGTNTEAFF.

This clonotype was found many times. The chain recombines TRBV11-2 with TRBJ1-3; no clear D. Germline V gives CDR1 SGHAT, CDR2 FQNNGV. The CDR3 length is 14 residues. V lost 5 bases, J lost 0 bases, and 8 bases lay in between. This CDR3 is CASSLEPSGNTIYF. The CDR3 DNA sequence: TGTGCCAGCAGCCTGGAGCCCTCTGGAAACACCATATATTTT.

This clonotype was picked up many times. V gene TRBV3-1 combines with J gene TRBJ2-5; the D is unclear. The CDR3 extends over 12 amino acids. Trimming took off 3 bases at V and 3 bases at J, with 5 bases between the two ends. Germline V lookup: CDR1 LGHDT, CDR2 YNNKEL (reference sequence). This CDR3 is CASSQRKETQYF. The CDR3 DNA sequence: TGTGCCAGCAGCCAGAGGAAAGAGACCCAGTACTTC.

This clonotype was seen ten or more times. The rearrangement links TRBV11-2 to TRBJ2-1, with a possible D match to TRBD2 (6 bases). From germline, CDR1 is SGHAT and CDR2 FQNNGV. CDR3 length: 15 amino acids. V gave up 5 bases and J gave up 4 bases, with 15 bases separating them. The DNA for the CDR3 is TGTGCCAGCAGCCCGGGAGCCTTCCAGTACAATGAGCAGTTCTTC. The encoded protein is CASSPGAFQYNEQFF. The variable domain in full, completed from reference TRBV11-2 and TRBJ2-1, reads EAGVAQSPRYKIIEKRQSVAFWCNPISGHATLYWYQQILGQGPKLLIQFQNNGVVDDSQLPKDRFSAERLKGVDSTLKIQPAKLEDSAVYLCASSPGAFQYNEQFFGPGTRLTVL.

This clonotype was found many times. V and J are TRBV9 and TRBJ1-5; 9 nucleotides match TRBD1. This CDR3 has 15 amino acids. Germline V CDR1 and CDR2: SGDLS, YYNGEE. V was clipped by 3 bases and J by 1 base; unmatched bases: 2. The CDR3 spells CASSAGQGSNQPQHF. CDR3 in DNA: TGTGCCAGCAGCGCGGGACAGGGAAGCAATCAGCCCCAGCATTTT.

This clonotype was seen only a few times. V and J are TRBV29-1 and TRBJ2-1; unclear D gene. The CDR3 length is 14 residues. Germline-derived CDR1 and CDR2 are SQVTM and ANQGSEA. Trimming shortened V by 7 bases and J by 2 bases, and 15 bases separated the two germline ends. The CDR3 DNA reads as TGCAGCGCTGACCCGCCCCAGACCTACAATGAGCAGTTCTTC. Residues: CSADPPQTYNEQFF.

This clonotype appeared many times. This sequence joins TRBV18 and TRBJ2-1, with a possible D match to TRBD2 (5 bases). The length of the CDR3 is 16 residues. Germline V gene lookup returns CDR1 KGHSH and CDR2 LQKENI. V was trimmed by 4 bases and J by 7 bases, leaving 20 bases between them. CDR3 sequence (DNA): TGTGCCAGCTCACAAGTTTGGCGGATCACGGGGAATGAGCAGTTCTTC. Translation gives CASSQVWRITGNEQFF.

This clonotype was counted ten times or more. This sequence joins TRBV7-2 and TRBJ2-1; TRBD1 matches 9 bases. This CDR3 contains 15 residues. V lost 5 bases to trimming and J lost 4 bases; unmatched junction nucleotides: 6. Germline V gene data show CDR1 as SGHTA and CDR2 as FQGNSA. CDR3 bases: TGTGCCAGCAGCAAACAGGGGGCGCCATACAATGAGCAGTTCTTC. Translating it yields CASSKQGAPYNEQFF.